The entry below describes one T cell receptor beta chain. Its target is unknown. This sample stems from a study of post-analysis software for immune sequencing data. The wider study: Patients had relapsing-remitting, secondary progressive or progressive-relapsing multiple sclerosis; some lacked subtype.

Study conclusions and caveats: Compared with controls, patients showed significantly lower normalized Chao1 diversity. A few TRBV segments were significantly more frequent in patients than in controls. TRBV5-6, TRBV5-1 and TRBV20-1 were among these segments.

Trimming removed 1 base at V and 2 bases at J, with 12 bases between. The germline V gene encodes CDR1 DFQATT and CDR2 SNEGSKA (reference sequence). The CDR3 length is 14 residues. Researchers reported that TCR beta cDNA libraries carried unique molecular identifiers. The source material, about 0.9 to 11 million T cells, gave rise to roughly 500,000 cDNA molecules. TCRdb analysed the PCR reads with MiXCR anew, one entry per CDR3 protein. The sample has 650,000 to 850,000 distinct CDR3 sequences, around 45% seen once. The sequence derives from a girl aged 10-17 years with multiple sclerosis. The genes are TRBV20-1 and TRBJ2-7; D might be TRBD2 (5 bases). Material: blood. This CDR3 reads CSARGEIRTYEQYF. The CDR3 DNA reads TGCAGTGCTAGAGGGGAGATACGAACCTACGAGCAGTACTTC.